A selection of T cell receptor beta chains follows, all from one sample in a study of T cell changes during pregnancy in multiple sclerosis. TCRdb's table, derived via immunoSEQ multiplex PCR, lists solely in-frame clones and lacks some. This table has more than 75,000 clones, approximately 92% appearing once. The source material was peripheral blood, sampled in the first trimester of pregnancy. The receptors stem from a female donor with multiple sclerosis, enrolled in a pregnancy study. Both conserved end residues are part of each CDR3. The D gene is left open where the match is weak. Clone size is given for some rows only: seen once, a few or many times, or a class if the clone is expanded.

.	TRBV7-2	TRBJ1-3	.	TGTGCCAGCAGCTTACCCGAGTTGTCTGGAAACACCATATATTTT	CASSLPELSGNTIYF
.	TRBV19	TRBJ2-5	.	TGTGCCAGTAGTATGTCCCGACAGCAAGAGACCCAGTACTTC	CASSMSRQQETQYF
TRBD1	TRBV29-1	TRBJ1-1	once	TGCAGCTATACGACAGGGTTGGGCACTGAAGCTTTCTTT	CSYTTGLGTEAFF
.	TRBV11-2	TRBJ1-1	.	TGTGCCAGCAGCTTAAATCGGGTAACTGAAGCTTTCTTT	CASSLNRVTEAFF
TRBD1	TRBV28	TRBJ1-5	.	TGTGCCAGCAGTTTATTTGGACAGGGAGGAAGTCAGCCCCAGCATTTT	CASSLFGQGGSQPQHF
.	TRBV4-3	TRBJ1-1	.	TGCGCCAGCAGCCAGGCTTTAGCGATGAACACTGAAGCTTTCTTT	CASSQALAMNTEAFF
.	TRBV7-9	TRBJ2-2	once	TGTGCCAGCAGCTCCCCCGACGGGGGGCGCGTCACCGGGGAGCTGTTTTTT	CASSSPDGGRVTGELFF
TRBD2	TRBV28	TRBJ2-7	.	TGTGCCAGCAGTCCCGGGACTAGCGGGAGGGCCTTCCTCTACGAGCAGTACTTC	CASSPGTSGRAFLYEQYF
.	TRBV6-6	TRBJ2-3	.	TGTGCCAGCAGTTACGAGGGGGGGCCTCTGGATACGCAGTATTTT	CASSYEGGPLDTQYF
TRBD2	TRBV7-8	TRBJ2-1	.	TGTGCCAGCAGCCCTAACCGCGGGACTAGCGGGAGAGTGCAGTTCTTC	CASSPNRGTSGRVQFF
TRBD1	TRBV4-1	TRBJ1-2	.	TGCGCCAGCAGCCAAGAAACAGGGGGCGATGGCTACACCTTC	CASSQETGGDGYTF
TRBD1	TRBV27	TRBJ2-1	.	TGTGCCAGCAGCCCTAGGGCAGGGGGCTCCTACAATGAGCAGTTCTTC	CASSPRAGGSYNEQFF
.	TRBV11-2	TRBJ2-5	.	TGTGCCAGCAGCTTATCAGGGGCCCAAGAGACCCAGTACTTC	CASSLSGAQETQYF
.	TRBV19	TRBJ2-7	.	TGTGCCAGTAGTTCTTCAGGTTCGACCTACGAGCAGTACTTC	CASSSSGSTYEQYF
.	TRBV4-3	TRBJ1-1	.	TGCGCCAGCAGCCAAGCGGTCCTACGGGAAGCTTTCTTT	CASSQAVLREAFF
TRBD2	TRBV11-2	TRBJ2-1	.	TGTGCCAGCAGCTTAGGTTGGCGGGGGGGCAATGAGCAGTTCTTC	CASSLGWRGGNEQFF
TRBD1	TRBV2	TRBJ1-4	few	TGTGCCAGCACGGGACAGGGGAGGTTTAATGAAAAACTGTTTTTT	CASTGQGRFNEKLFF
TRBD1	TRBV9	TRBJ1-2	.	TGTGCCAGCAGCGCCGGGACAGACGGAGTTGGCTATGGCTACACCTTC	CASSAGTDGVGYGYTF
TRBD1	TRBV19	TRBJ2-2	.	TGTGCCAGTAGTATCGGGACAGGGGGGATCGGAAGGGAGCTGTTTTTT	CASSIGTGGIGRELFF
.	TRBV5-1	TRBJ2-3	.	TGCGCCAGCAAGGTATTCGGCGGGGCCTCCACAGATACGCAGTATTTT	CASKVFGGASTDTQYF
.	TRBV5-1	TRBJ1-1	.	TGCGCCAGCAGCTTGGGGGCCGGGACATTGAACACTGAAGCTTTCTTT	CASSLGAGTLNTEAFF
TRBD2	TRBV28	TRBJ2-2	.	TGTGCCAGCATTAGGGGACTAGCGGGATCCGGGGAGCTGTTTTTT	CASIRGLAGSGELFF
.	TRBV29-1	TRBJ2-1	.	TGCAGCGCCCGGGACAGGTGGGATCGGGGGGATGAGCAGTTCTTC	CSARDRWDRGDEQFF
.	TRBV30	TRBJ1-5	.	TGTGCCTGGAGTGTACGGGATGGGGTCCGTCATCAGCCCCAGCATTTT	CAWSVRDGVRHQPQHF
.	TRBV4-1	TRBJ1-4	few	TGCGCCAGCAGCCAAGGGGGGGTCCTGAATGAAAAACTGTTTTTT	CASSQGGVLNEKLFF
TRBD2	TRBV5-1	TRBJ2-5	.	TGCGCCAGCAGCCCCGGGAAGACTAGCGGGGAGATACAAGAGACCCAGTACTTC	CASSPGKTSGEIQETQYF
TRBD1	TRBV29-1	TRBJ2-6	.	TGCAGCGTTGAGGGACAGGGGAGCTCTGGGGCCAACGTCCTGACTTTC	CSVEGQGSSGANVLTF
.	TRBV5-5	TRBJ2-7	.	TGTGCCAGCAGCTTGCCGTACGAGCAGTACTTC	CASSLPYEQYF
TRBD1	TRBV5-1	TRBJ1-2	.	TGCGCCAGCCGCACCCTCCCGGGGACAGGAGGCTACACCTTC	CASRTLPGTGGYTF
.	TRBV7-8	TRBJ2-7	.	TGTGCCAGCAGCTTGGGACACAGCTCCTACGAGCAGTACTTC	CASSLGHSSYEQYF
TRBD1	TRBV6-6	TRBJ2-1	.	TGTGCCAGCAGTTACTCGAACAGGGGGGTCTACAATGAGCAGTTCTTC	CASSYSNRGVYNEQFF
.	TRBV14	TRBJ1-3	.	TGTGCCAGCAGCCAAGATGTTGCCAGGGGTCGAAACACCATATATTTT	CASSQDVARGRNTIYF
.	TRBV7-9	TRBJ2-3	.	TGTGCCAGCAGCCCAAACAGCAATACACAGGATACGCAGTATTTT	CASSPNSNTQDTQYF
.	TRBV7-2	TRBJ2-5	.	TGTGCCATCGGAGAGACCCAGTACTTC	CAIGETQYF
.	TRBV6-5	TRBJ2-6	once	TGTGCCAGCAGTTACTCGCGGGCTGGTGGGGCCAACGTCCTGACTTTC	CASSYSRAGGANVLTF
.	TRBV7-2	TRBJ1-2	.	TGTGCCAGCAGCTTAGCTTGGGGGGACTATGGCTACACCTTC	CASSLAWGDYGYTF
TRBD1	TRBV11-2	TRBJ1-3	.	TGTGCCAGCAGCTTACGGACCACAGGGGGCCGTGGAAACACCATATATTTT	CASSLRTTGGRGNTIYF
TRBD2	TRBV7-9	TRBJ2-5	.	TGTGCCAGCAGCTTAGACAGGACTAGCGGGAAAGAGACCCAGTACTTC	CASSLDRTSGKETQYF
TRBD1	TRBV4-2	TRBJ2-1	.	TGTGCCAGCAGCCAAGGAAAGGGGGCAGGGATCCATGAGCAGTTCTTC	CASSQGKGAGIHEQFF
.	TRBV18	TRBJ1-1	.	TGTGCCAGCTCACCAGGCCTGAACACTGAAGCTTTCTTT	CASSPGLNTEAFF
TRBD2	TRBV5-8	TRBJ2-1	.	TGTGCCAGCAGCATCGGACTAGCGGGGGCCTACAATGAGCAGTTCTTC	CASSIGLAGAYNEQFF
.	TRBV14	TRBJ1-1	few	TGTGCCAGCAGCCTTAAGCAAGGTCAGGTTACTGAAGCTTTCTTT	CASSLKQGQVTEAFF
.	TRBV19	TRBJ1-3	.	TGTGCCAGTAGTACTGGGAGCTCTGGAAACACCATATATTTT	CASSTGSSGNTIYF
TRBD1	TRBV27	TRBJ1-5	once	TGTGCCAGCAGTCGAGGGACAGACTTCAATCAGCCCCAGCATTTT	CASSRGTDFNQPQHF
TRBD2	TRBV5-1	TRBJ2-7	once	TGCGCCAGCAGCTTGGATAGCGGGGGATCCTACGAGCAGTACTTC	CASSLDSGGSYEQYF
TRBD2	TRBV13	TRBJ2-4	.	TGTGCCAGCAGCCCAGGGACTAGCGGGGGCATTCAGTACTTC	CASSPGTSGGIQYF
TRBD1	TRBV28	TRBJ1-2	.	TGTGCCAGCAGTCCCACCCACACAGGGGGTTATGGCTACACCTTC	CASSPTHTGGYGYTF
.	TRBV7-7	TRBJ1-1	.	TGTGCCAGCAGCTTAAGCCGGAACACTGAAGCTTTCTTT	CASSLSRNTEAFF